This T cell receptor beta chain was found in a study of blood T cell repertoires in COVID-19. Across the study: Researchers got acute and convalescent COVID-19 samples from the United States, Italy and Spain.

The ends were cut back, 3 bases at V and 9 bases at J, with 11 bases in the middle. The CDR3 runs to 12 residues. The protocol was immunoSEQ multiplex PCR, while the TCRdb copy is restricted to in-frame clones and leaves out a portion. This table has approximately 280,000 clones, 75% to 90% appearing once. The sequence was collected from a middle-aged man with acute or convalescent COVID-19. Sequenced material: peripheral blood. The chain employs TRBV12-3 or TRBV12-4 and TRBJ1-1, with D unclear. The CDR3 DNA reads TGTGCCAGCAGTTTTAACCAGCGTAAAGCTTTCTTT. Translating gives CASSFNQRKAFF.